The clone carrying this TCR beta chain was picked up one time. The source of the sample is a study of CD8+ T cells in alopecia areata. Across the whole study: Severity scoring for treated patients was based on the percentage of affected scalp area.

Treatment described: oral pan-JAK inhibitor, 5-10 mg twice daily. Sequencing templates came from extracted RNA that was reverse transcribed into cDNA. Generated by immunoSEQ multiplex PCR, the TCRdb table keeps only in-frame clones and is missing some. The sample has around 180,000 clones; roughly 60% are singletons. The CDR3 covers 13 residues. Germline V CDR1 and CDR2: GTSNPN, SVGIG (reference sequence). V dropped 4 bases and J dropped 6 bases, with 13 bases sitting between them. J is TRBJ2-4 and V is TRBV30; no reliable D call. The sequence derives from a human donor with alopecia areata. The input for sequencing was CD4+ T cells sorted from blood, taken at week 24, from a patient treated with tofacitinib. CDR3: CAWTGEPLNIQYF. Written as DNA, the CDR3 is TGTGCCTGGACAGGAGAACCTTTAAACATTCAGTACTTC.